This T cell receptor (beta chain) emerged from a study of CD8 T cells in ankylosing spondylitis. Study-level findings and limits: Disease-linked clones were found to be CD8+ and relatively rare in peripheral blood. A TCR beta motif of fewer than ten highly homologous variants seemed to mark ankylosing spondylitis blood.

This clonotype was seen at least ten times. The antigen remains undetermined. This CDR3 has 17 amino acids. The V end lost 8 bases, the J end lost 5 bases, and 24 bases lay between the germline ends. CDR1 and CDR2 from the germline V gene are KGHDR and SFDVKD. TCRdb reprocessed the 5' RACE reads with MiXCR, giving one entry per CDR3 protein. In the table there are 500,000 or so distinct CDR3 sequences, roughly 5% of which are singletons. The chain couples TRBV24-1 to TRBJ2-1, with D perhaps matching TRBD2 (7 bases). The material sequenced was blood, either unsorted or a sorted T cell fraction (not recorded which). This clonotype was sampled from a male donor with ankylosing spondylitis. This chain's CDR3 is CATTSGRGTSGHNEQFF. CDR3 nucleotides: TGTGCCACCACTTCTGGGCGGGGGACATCGGGGCACAATGAGCAGTTCTTC.